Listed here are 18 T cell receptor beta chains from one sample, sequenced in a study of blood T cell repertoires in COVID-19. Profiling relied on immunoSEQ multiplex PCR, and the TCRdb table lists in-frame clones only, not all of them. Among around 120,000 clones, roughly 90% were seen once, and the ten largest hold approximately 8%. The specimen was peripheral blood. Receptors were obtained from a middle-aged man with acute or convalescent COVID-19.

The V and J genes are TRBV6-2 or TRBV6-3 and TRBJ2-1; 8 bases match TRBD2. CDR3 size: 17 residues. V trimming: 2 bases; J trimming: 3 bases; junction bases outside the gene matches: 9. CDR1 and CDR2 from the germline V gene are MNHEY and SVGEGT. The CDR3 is CASSYPIGLALYNEQFF. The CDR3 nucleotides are TGTGCCAGCAGTTACCCAATTGGACTAGCCCTCTACAATGAGCAGTTCTTC.

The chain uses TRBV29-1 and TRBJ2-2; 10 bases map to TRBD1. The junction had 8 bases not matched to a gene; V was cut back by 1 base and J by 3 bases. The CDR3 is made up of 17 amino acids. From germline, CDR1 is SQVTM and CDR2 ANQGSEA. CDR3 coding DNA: TGCAGCGTTGAAGTTAGAGGACAGGGGGAGTACACCGGGGAGCTGTTTTTT. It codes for CSVEVRGQGEYTGELFF.

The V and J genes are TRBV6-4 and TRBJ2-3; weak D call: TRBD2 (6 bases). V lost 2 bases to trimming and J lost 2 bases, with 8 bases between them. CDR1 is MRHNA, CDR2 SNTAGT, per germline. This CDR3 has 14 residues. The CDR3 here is CASSDRGLTDTQYF. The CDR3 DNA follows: TGTGCCAGCAGTGACAGGGGACTCACAGATACGCAGTATTTT.

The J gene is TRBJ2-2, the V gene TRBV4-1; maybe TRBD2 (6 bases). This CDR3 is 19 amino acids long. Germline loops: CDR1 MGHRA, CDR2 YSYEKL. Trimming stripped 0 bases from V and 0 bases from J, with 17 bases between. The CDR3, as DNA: TGCGCCAGCAGCCAAGATCGCGGGGCGCGAGGGTCGAACACCGGGGAGCTGTTTTTT. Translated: CASSQDRGARGSNTGELFF.

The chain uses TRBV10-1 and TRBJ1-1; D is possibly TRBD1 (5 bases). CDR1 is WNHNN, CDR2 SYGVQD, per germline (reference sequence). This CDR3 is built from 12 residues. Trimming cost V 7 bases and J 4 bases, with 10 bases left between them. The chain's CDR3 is CASKGSSTEAFF. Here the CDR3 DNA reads TGCGCCAGCAAGGGGTCGAGCACTGAAGCTTTCTTT.

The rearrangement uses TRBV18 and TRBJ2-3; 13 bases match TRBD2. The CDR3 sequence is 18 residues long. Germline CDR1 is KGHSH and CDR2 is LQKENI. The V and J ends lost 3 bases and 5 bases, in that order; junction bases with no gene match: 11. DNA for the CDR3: TGTGCCAGCTCACCGCGCCTTACTAGCGGGAGGGCCCAAGATACGCAGTATTTT. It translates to CASSPRLTSGRAQDTQYF.

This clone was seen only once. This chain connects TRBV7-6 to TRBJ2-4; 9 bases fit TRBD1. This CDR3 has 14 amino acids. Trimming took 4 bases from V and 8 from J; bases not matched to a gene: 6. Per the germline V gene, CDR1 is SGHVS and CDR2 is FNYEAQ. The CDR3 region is CASSSPDRGDIQYF. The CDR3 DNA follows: TGTGCCAGCAGCTCACCAGACAGGGGGGACATTCAGTACTTC.

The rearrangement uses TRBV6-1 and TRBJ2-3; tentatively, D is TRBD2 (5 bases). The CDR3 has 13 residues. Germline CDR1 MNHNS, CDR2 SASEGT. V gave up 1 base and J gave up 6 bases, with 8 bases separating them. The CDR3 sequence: CASSEEIADTQYF. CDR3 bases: TGTGCCAGCAGTGAAGAGATAGCGGATACGCAGTATTTT.

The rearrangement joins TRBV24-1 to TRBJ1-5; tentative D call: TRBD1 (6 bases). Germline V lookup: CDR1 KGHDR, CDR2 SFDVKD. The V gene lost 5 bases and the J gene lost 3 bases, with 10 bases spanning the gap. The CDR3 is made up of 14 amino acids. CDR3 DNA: TGTGCCACCAGTGGGCAGGGGAACAATCAGCCCCAGCATTTT. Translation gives CATSGQGNNQPQHF.

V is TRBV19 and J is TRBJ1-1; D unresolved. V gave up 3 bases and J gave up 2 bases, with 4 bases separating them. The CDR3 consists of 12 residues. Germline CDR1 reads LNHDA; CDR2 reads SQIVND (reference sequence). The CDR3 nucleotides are TGTGCCAGTAGTATTTATAACACTGAAGCTTTCTTT. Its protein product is CASSIYNTEAFF.

The CDR3 reads CASSKDRGSEQYF. CDR3 nucleotides: TGCGCCAGCAGTAAGGACAGGGGGAGCGAGCAGTACTTC. The V and J genes are TRBV10-1 and TRBJ2-7; 10 nucleotides match TRBD1. Germline CDR1 and CDR2: WNHNN and SYGVQD (reference sequence). The V segment lost 5 bases and the J segment 6 bases; nucleotides outside the gene matches: 4. The CDR3 consists of 13 residues.

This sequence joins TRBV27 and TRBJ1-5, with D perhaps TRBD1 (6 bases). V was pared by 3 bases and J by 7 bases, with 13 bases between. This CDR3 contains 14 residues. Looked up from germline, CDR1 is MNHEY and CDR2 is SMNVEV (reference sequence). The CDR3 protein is CASSFAGQGQPQHF. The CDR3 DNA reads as TGTGCCAGCAGTTTTGCCGGGCAGGGGCAGCCCCAGCATTTT.

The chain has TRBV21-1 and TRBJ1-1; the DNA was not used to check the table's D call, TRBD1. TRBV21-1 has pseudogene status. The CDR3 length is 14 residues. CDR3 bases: TGTGCCAGCAGCATCAGGACAGGGAACCCTGAAGCTTTCTTT. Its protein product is CASSIRTGNPEAFF.

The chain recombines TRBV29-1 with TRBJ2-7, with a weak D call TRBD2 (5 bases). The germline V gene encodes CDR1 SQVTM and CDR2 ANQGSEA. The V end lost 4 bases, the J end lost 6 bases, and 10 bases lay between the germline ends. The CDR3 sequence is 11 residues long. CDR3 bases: TGCAGCGTTGGAGGGCTCGGCGAGCAGTACTTC. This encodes CSVGGLGEQYF.

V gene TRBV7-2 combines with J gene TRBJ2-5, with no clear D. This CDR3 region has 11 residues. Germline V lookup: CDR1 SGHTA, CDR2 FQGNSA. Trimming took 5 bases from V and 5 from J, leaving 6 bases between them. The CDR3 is CASSLSETQYF. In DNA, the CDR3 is TGTGCCAGCAGCCTATCGGAGACCCAGTACTTC.

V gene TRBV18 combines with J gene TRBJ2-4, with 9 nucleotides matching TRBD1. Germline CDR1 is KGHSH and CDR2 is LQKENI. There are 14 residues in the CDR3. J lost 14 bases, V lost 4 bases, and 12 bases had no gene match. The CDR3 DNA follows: TGTGCCAGCTCACAAACAGGACAGGGGCCTTGGAAGTACTTC. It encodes CASSQTGQGPWKYF.

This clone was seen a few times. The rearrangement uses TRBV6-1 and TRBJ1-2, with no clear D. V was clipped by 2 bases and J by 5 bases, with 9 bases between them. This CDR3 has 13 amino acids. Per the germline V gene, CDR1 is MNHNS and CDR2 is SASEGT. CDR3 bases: TGTGCCAGCAGTGAAACCACATTATATGGCTACACCTTC. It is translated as CASSETTLYGYTF.

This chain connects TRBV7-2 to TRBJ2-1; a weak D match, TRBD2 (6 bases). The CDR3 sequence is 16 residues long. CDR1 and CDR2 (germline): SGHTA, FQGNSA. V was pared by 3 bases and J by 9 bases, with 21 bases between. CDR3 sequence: CASSFRGLASGSEQFF. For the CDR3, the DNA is TGTGCCAGCAGCTTCCGCGGGCTAGCGAGTGGGAGTGAGCAGTTCTTC.